This is a list of T cell receptor beta chains from one sample in a study of response to subunit inactivated influenza vaccine. TCRdb passed the RT-PCR reads through MiXCR, listing each CDR3 protein once. Altogether 610,000 or so distinct CDR3 sequences are present, less than 15% being singletons, with the ten largest covering over 8.5%. The source material was PBMCs from blood, sampled about 13 days after vaccination. The receptors come from a man over 45 who received an inactivated influenza vaccine. CDR3s include the opening cysteine and the closing phenylalanine or tryptophan. The order of the fields is V gene, clone size, CDR3 protein. Size is stated for part of the rows, as once, few or many counts, or as a class when the clone is expanded.

v_call: TRBV7-8
clone_size: .
cdr3_aa: CASSLGTGLFEQYF

v_call: TRBV2
clone_size: few
cdr3_aa: CASSGRGNSYEQYF

v_call: TRBV5-1
clone_size: .
cdr3_aa: CASSLASGRNGYTF

v_call: TRBV5-1
clone_size: few
cdr3_aa: CASSLEMHPTYEQYF

v_call: TRBV9
clone_size: .
cdr3_aa: CASSVASNTGELFF

v_call: TRBV2
clone_size: few
cdr3_aa: CASSERASSYEQYF

v_call: TRBV3-1
clone_size: .
cdr3_aa: CASSQFNSDSEQYF

v_call: TRBV3-1
clone_size: few
cdr3_aa: CASSRDRGDNSPLHF

v_call: TRBV20-1
clone_size: .
cdr3_aa: CSARVTGGRNQPQHF

v_call: TRBV24-1
clone_size: few
cdr3_aa: CATSDPQGHSNQPQHF

v_call: TRBV28
clone_size: many
cdr3_aa: CASRETGGKNIQYF

v_call: TRBV7-2
clone_size: few
cdr3_aa: CATRLFSYNEQFF

v_call: TRBV29-1
clone_size: .
cdr3_aa: CSVEGGHLTLETQYF

v_call: TRBV20-1
clone_size: few
cdr3_aa: CSATRQGAHETQYF

v_call: TRBV4-2
clone_size: many
cdr3_aa: CASSQSGLAGGPYNEQFF

v_call: TRBV20-1
clone_size: few
cdr3_aa: CSAKRPQGVTDTQYF

v_call: TRBV20-1
clone_size: .
cdr3_aa: CSADRGRSPNTQYF

v_call: TRBV7-2
clone_size: few
cdr3_aa: CASSPNMAGANVLTF

v_call: TRBV15
clone_size: few
cdr3_aa: CATSRAGGPYEQYF